The clone carrying this TCR beta chain was observed at least ten times. What it binds is unknown. These data come from a study of T cells in Graves' hyperthyroidism and ophthalmopathy. V lost 2 bases and J lost 3, with 8 bases in between. The germline gives CDR1 MNHEY, CDR2 SMNVEV (reference sequence). There are 13 residues in the CDR3. Graves' hyperthyroidism without ophthalmopathy progression within 18 months was termed stable. Researchers barred patients who had uncontrolled infection, other autoimmune disease, pregnancy or lactation. A 10 ml volume of fresh peripheral blood provided the PBMCs. Study findings and constraints: Blood also held most thyroid clonotypes expanded beyond 0.001.

Amplification of TCR beta CDR3 regions used RNA as the template. In the first-round RT-PCR of the TCR CDR3, the HTBI primer set was used. TCRdb called the multiplex PCR reads again in MiXCR, with one record for every CDR3 protein. The sample holds about 110,000 distinct CDR3 sequences, about 17% seen once. This clonotype was obtained from a woman aged 45-59 years with Graves' hyperthyroidism. The chain has TRBV27 and TRBJ2-7; no definite D call. Sequencing was performed on blood. The CDR3 is CASSLGPHYEQYF. In DNA form, the CDR3 reads TGTGCCAGCAGTTTAGGCCCGCACTACGAGCAGTACTTC.